A single sample gave rise to the 15 T cell receptor beta chains below, sequenced in a study of cytomegalovirus exposure and HLA in healthy donors. The PCR employed 60 Vbeta primers together with 13 Jbeta primers. Data came from immunoSEQ multiplex PCR; TCRdb stores just in-frame clones and leaves some out. Of 110,000 to 150,000 clones in the sample, 70% to 80% were seen once. Sequenced input: PBMCs. These receptors all come from a female donor in good health and CMV-seronegative.

V usage is TRBV7-9 and J usage is TRBJ1-1; 8 bases fit TRBD1. The junction had 8 bases not matched to a gene; V was cut back by 4 bases and J by 4 bases. The CDR3 spans 15 residues. Germline lookup yields CDR1 SEHNR and CDR2 FQNEAQ (reference sequence). CDR3 residues: CASSSTRGRSTEAFF. CDR3 sequence (DNA): TGTGCCAGCAGCTCGACCAGGGGGCGAAGCACTGAAGCTTTCTTT. Together with reference TRBV7-9 and TRBJ1-1, the CDR3 gives the full variable domain: DTGVSQNPRHKITKRGQNVTFRCDPISEHNRLYWYRQTLGQGPEFLTYFQNEAQLEKSRLLSDRFSAERPKGSFSTLEIQRTEQGDSAMYLCASSSTRGRSTEAFFGQGTRLTVV.

The chain couples TRBV10-3 to TRBJ2-7, with 7 bases lining up with TRBD1. CDR3 length equals 18 residues. CDR1 is ENHRY, CDR2 SYGVKD, per germline. Losses at the gene ends were 6 bases for V and 0 bases for J; bases not matched to a gene: 17. The CDR3 nucleotides read TGTGCCATCAGCACTTTTTCCCGACAGGGACCGGACTCCTACGAGCAGTACTTC. This sequence encodes CAISTFSRQGPDSYEQYF.

V is TRBV6-1 and J is TRBJ1-6; TRBD1 matches at 10 bases. The length of the CDR3 is 15 residues. Germline V CDR1 and CDR2: MNHNS, SASEGT. Trimming at V came to 7 bases and at J to 6 bases, leaving 6 bases not matched to a gene. The CDR3 region has the DNA TGTGCCAGCAACCCCGGGACAGGGGCTAATTCACCCCTCCACTTT. It translates to CASNPGTGANSPLHF.

A single count supports this clone. This chain connects TRBV7-9 to TRBJ2-5, with 7 bases that match TRBD2. CDR3 size: 14 residues. Germline lookup yields CDR1 SEHNR and CDR2 FQNEAQ (reference sequence). The ends lost 4 bases at V and 1 base at J; junction bases unmatched: 3. The CDR3 here is CASSSGTIQETQYF. Written as DNA, the CDR3 is TGTGCCAGCAGCTCAGGGACTATCCAAGAGACCCAGTACTTC.

The V call is TRBV7-2, the J call TRBJ1-1; 7 bases fit TRBD1. This CDR3 region has 13 residues. CDR1 SGHTA and CDR2 FQGNSA come from the germline V gene. After removal of 1 base from V and 4 bases from J, the junction contained 0 bases not matched to a gene. The CDR3 region has the DNA TGTGCCAGCAGCTTAGGGACAGGCACTGAAGCTTTCTTT. Residues: CASSLGTGTEAFF.

This sequence joins TRBV7-2 and TRBJ2-1, with 10 bases lining up with TRBD2. Germline CDR1 is SGHTA and CDR2 is FQGNSA. V was clipped by 5 bases and J by 4 bases; unmatched bases: 2. The CDR3 has 14 amino acids. For the CDR3, the DNA is TGTGCCAGCAGCGGACTAGCGGCGTACAATGAGCAGTTCTTC. Protein: CASSGLAAYNEQFF.

The chain couples TRBV6-6 to TRBJ1-4; D is perhaps TRBD1 (5 bases). CDR3 size: 15 residues. Trimming cost V 4 bases and J 3 bases, with 12 bases left between them. Germline loops: CDR1 MNHNY, CDR2 SVGAGI (reference sequence). CDR3 sequence reads: CASSFKTVPNEKLFF. The DNA of the CDR3 is TGTGCCAGCAGTTTCAAGACAGTCCCTAATGAAAAACTGTTTTTT.

The chain uses TRBV4-1 and TRBJ1-1; a weak D match, TRBD1 (6 bases). The V end was cut by 5 bases, the J end by 7 bases, with 8 bases between. CDR1 MGHRA and CDR2 YSYEKL come from the germline V gene. The CDR3 consists of 11 residues. The CDR3: CASSTQGEAFF. In nucleotides, the CDR3 is TGCGCCAGCAGCACACAGGGTGAAGCTTTCTTT.

The chain carries TRBV19 and TRBJ2-7; tentatively, D is TRBD2 (6 bases). CDR3 length: 17 amino acids. In germline, CDR1 is LNHDA, CDR2 SQIVND (reference sequence). Deletions cut 5 bases from V and 5 bases from J, with 25 bases between. CDR3 loop: CASSLRAGQATQNEQYF. The CDR3 DNA sequence: TGTGCCAGTAGTCTTCGAGCGGGCCAAGCGACCCAGAACGAGCAGTACTTC. Supplemented by reference TRBV19 and TRBJ2-7, the full variable domain reads DGGITQSPKYLFRKEGQNVTLSCEQNLNHDAMYWYRQDPGQGLRLIYYSQIVNDFQKGDIAEGYSVSREKKESFPLTVTSAQKNPTAFYLCASSLRAGQATQNEQYFGPGTRLTVT.

The chain couples TRBV7-8 to TRBJ2-3; D perhaps matches TRBD2 (6 bases). The germline CDR1 and CDR2 sequences are SGHVS and FQNEAQ. V lost 4 bases and J lost 6, with 17 bases in between. The CDR3 totals 15 residues. In DNA form, the CDR3 reads TGTGCCAGCAGCTCCTCACTAGCCGGTCTGGATACGCAGTATTTT. Translation: CASSSSLAGLDTQYF.

The chain uses TRBV19 and TRBJ1-1; 8 bases match TRBD1. CDR3 size: 15 residues. V lost 6 bases to trimming and J lost 1 base; unmatched junction nucleotides: 7. Germline V gene sequence: CDR1 LNHDA, CDR2 SQIVND (reference sequence). The CDR3 nucleotides are TGTGCCAGTAGGCGGCTGGACAGGGCGAACACTGAAGCTTTCTTT. It yields the protein CASRRLDRANTEAFF.

The rearrangement joins TRBV9 to TRBJ2-3, with D tentatively TRBD1 (5 bases). The CDR3 consists of 13 residues. Trimming pared 4 bases from V and 2 bases from J, leaving 8 bases between. Germline values: CDR1 SGDLS, CDR2 YYNGEE. The DNA for the CDR3 is TGTGCCAGCAGCCTCGGACACACAGATACGCAGTATTTT. This encodes CASSLGHTDTQYF.

The chain couples TRBV7-6 to TRBJ2-7; D possibly corresponds to TRBD1 (6 bases). Trimming removed 5 bases at V and 3 bases at J, with 11 bases between. CDR3 length equals 13 residues. Germline lookup yields CDR1 SGHVS and CDR2 FNYEAQ. The CDR3 nucleotides are TGTGCCAGCAGCGCAACAGGGTTCTACGAGCAGTACTTC. Translation gives CASSATGFYEQYF. Using reference TRBV7-6 and TRBJ2-7 for the parts outside the CDR3, the full variable domain is GAGVSQSPRYKVTKRGQDVALRCDPISGHVSLYWYRQALGQGPEFLTYFNYEAQQDKSGLPNDRFSAERPEGSISTLTIQRTEQRDSAMYRCASSATGFYEQYFGPGTRLTVT.

This chain uses TRBV7-8 with TRBJ2-1, with 7 positions matching TRBD2. Germline-derived CDR1 and CDR2 are SGHVS and FQNEAQ. V dropped 4 bases and J dropped 6; count of bases not matched to a gene: 6. The CDR3 spans 14 residues. CDR3 nucleotide sequence: TGTGCCAGCAGCTACCGGGACTACAGCAATGAGCAGTTCTTC. Residues: CASSYRDYSNEQFF.

The chain has TRBV5-1 and TRBJ2-7, with TRBD2 identical over 7 bases. The J segment lost 6 bases and the V segment lost 4 bases, leaving 4 bases of the junction unmatched. From germline, CDR1 is SGHRS and CDR2 YFSETQ. The CDR3 length is 12 residues. The CDR3 region is CASSPGGSEQYF. The CDR3 DNA reads TGCGCCAGCAGCCCCGGGGGGTCCGAGCAGTACTTC.